This TCR beta chain was identified during a study of blood T cell repertoires in COVID-19. As for the study in general: The samples span acute and convalescent COVID-19 from the United States, Italy and Spain. The cDNA or gDNA used as material had been derived from T cells, B-cell-depleted T cells, or PBMCs.

Authors' analysis steps: Amplification of reference gene primers was used by the study to estimate nucleated cell counts. Libraries were prepared by immunoSEQ multiplex PCR; TCRdb keeps only in-frame clonotypes and omits some of them. V and J calls and clone size are given by that table; D and trimming were obtained from the DNA. Among some 66,000 clones listed, about nine tenths were seen once. The clonotype comes from a human donor in a cohort sampled during active COVID-19. Sequenced sample: peripheral blood.

CDR3 sequence (DNA): TGTGCCAGCAGCGCAACTGGACAGAGCTCCTACAATGAGCAGTTCTTC. Its translation is CASSATGQSSYNEQFF. V and J are TRBV5-4 and TRBJ2-1, with D possibly TRBD1 on 6 matching bases. Deletions cut 4 bases from V and 0 bases from J, with 14 bases between. The CDR3 loop spans 16 amino acids. In germline, CDR1 is SGHNT, CDR2 YYREEE (reference sequence). The full variable domain, its missing parts supplied by reference TRBV5-4 and TRBJ2-1, is ETGVTQSPTHLIKTRGQQVTLRCSSQSGHNTVSWYQQALGQGPQFIFQYYREEENGRGNFPPRFSGLQFPNYSSELNVNALELDDSALYLCASSATGQSSYNEQFFGPGTRLTVL.